A selection of T cell receptor beta chains follows, all from one sample in a study of blood T cells in healthy people across ages. From the 5' RACE reads, TCRdb called clonotypes with MiXCR, one entry per CDR3 protein. Of 890,000 or so distinct CDR3 sequences listed, around 68% were seen once; the top ten hold around 30%. Material for sequencing was blood. The source of these receptors is a man in his thirties or forties in good health. Each CDR3 is given with its conserved first and last residue. Each record gives: D gene, clone size, J gene, V gene, CDR3 protein, CDR3 DNA. D genes are given only for firm matches. A row's size may be missing; if present it is once, few, many or a size class.

D: -; size: few; J: TRBJ2-7; V: TRBV29-1; CDR3: CSVEGSRDEQYF; DNA: TGCAGCGTGGAAGGTAGTAGGGACGAGCAGTACTTC
D: -; size: -; J: TRBJ2-7; V: TRBV9; CDR3: CASSSGGGAYEQYF; DNA: TGTGCCAGCAGTTCTGGAGGGGGCGCCTACGAGCAGTACTTC
D: -; size: -; J: TRBJ2-6; V: TRBV28; CDR3: CASRSGGSMRSSGANVLTF; DNA: TGTGCCAGCAGATCCGGGGGATCTATGCGGAGCTCTGGGGCCAACGTCCTGACTTTC
D: -; size: once; J: TRBJ1-1; V: TRBV12-3/TRBV12-4; CDR3: CASSLGEEGPEAFF; DNA: TGTGCCAGCAGTTTGGGGGAGGAAGGACCTGAAGCTTTCTTT
D: -; size: -; J: TRBJ2-5; V: TRBV20-1; CDR3: CSARVTGGETQYF; DNA: TGCAGTGCAAGGGTGACAGGCGGAGAGACCCAGTACTTC
D: -; size: once; J: TRBJ2-2; V: TRBV6-5; CDR3: CASSYSQGTGELFF; DNA: TGTGCCAGCAGTTACTCTCAAGGGACCGGGGAGCTGTTTTTT
D: TRBD2; size: -; J: TRBJ2-3; V: TRBV5-1; CDR3: CASSLRGPLPGLAGEVTDTQYF; DNA: TGCGCCAGCAGCTTGCGCGGGCCCTTGCCGGGACTAGCGGGGGAGGTTACAGATACGCAGTATTTT
D: -; size: -; J: TRBJ2-7; V: TRBV4-1; CDR3: CASSPLDSYNEQYF; DNA: TGCGCCAGCAGCCCACTTGACAGTTACAATGAGCAGTACTTC
D: TRBD2; size: -; J: TRBJ2-5; V: TRBV20-1; CDR3: CSARDPGGIQETQYF; DNA: TGCAGTGCTAGAGATCCGGGGGGAATCCAAGAGACCCAGTACTTC
D: -; size: few; J: TRBJ1-6; V: TRBV10-3; CDR3: CAISEGGELREPLHF; DNA: TGTGCCATCAGTGAGGGTGGGGAACTCCGGGAACCCCTCCACTTT
D: TRBD2; size: -; J: TRBJ2-5; V: TRBV7-2; CDR3: CASSRGLDSGVGETQYF; DNA: TGTGCCAGCAGCAGAGGACTAGATAGCGGGGTTGGTGAGACCCAGTACTTC
D: -; size: once; J: TRBJ1-1; V: TRBV12-3/TRBV12-4; CDR3: CASSLMVGHSPEAFF; DNA: TGTGCCAGCAGTTTGATGGTAGGGCATAGCCCTGAAGCTTTCTTT
D: TRBD2; size: -; J: TRBJ2-5; V: TRBV7-7; CDR3: CASSTGVAGAQETQYF; DNA: TGTGCTAGCAGCACCGGAGTAGCGGGGGCCCAAGAGACCCAGTACTTC
D: -; size: many; J: TRBJ2-1; V: TRBV12-3/TRBV12-4; CDR3: CASSLRNEQFF; DNA: TGTGCCAGCAGCTTAAGAAATGAGCAGTTCTTC
D: -; size: -; J: TRBJ2-4; V: TRBV20-1; CDR3: CSARAPGAYLAKNIQYF; DNA: TGCAGTGCTAGAGCTCCAGGGGCTTATCTTGCCAAAAACATTCAGTACTTC
D: TRBD1; size: -; J: TRBJ2-7; V: TRBV5-1; CDR3: CASSSRRTGDPEQYF; DNA: TGCGCCAGCAGCTCCAGGAGGACAGGTGACCCCGAGCAGTACTTC
D: -; size: -; J: TRBJ2-7; V: TRBV15; CDR3: CATSVRDTGSYEQYF; DNA: TGTGCCACCAGCGTCCGGGACACTGGCTCCTACGAGCAGTACTTC
D: -; size: once; J: TRBJ2-3; V: TRBV5-1; CDR3: CASSQERITDTQYF; DNA: TGCGCCAGCAGCCAAGAGCGGATCACAGATACGCAGTATTTT
D: -; size: -; J: TRBJ2-7; V: TRBV6-2/TRBV6-3; CDR3: CASSRGGFYEQYF; DNA: TGTGCCAGCAGTAGAGGGGGTTTCTACGAGCAGTACTTC
D: -; size: -; J: TRBJ1-1; V: TRBV5-1; CDR3: CASSLGGVFEAFF; DNA: TGCGCCAGCAGCTTGGGTGGTGTCTTTGAAGCTTTCTTT
D: -; size: -; J: TRBJ1-5; V: TRBV19; CDR3: CASSIATAGRQPQHF; DNA: TGTGCCAGTAGTATAGCGACGGCTGGACGTCAGCCCCAGCATTTT
D: -; size: -; J: TRBJ1-4; V: TRBV4-2; CDR3: CASSQDDSKLFF; DNA: TGTGCCAGCAGCCAAGATGACAGTAAACTGTTTTTT
D: -; size: few; J: TRBJ2-5; V: TRBV7-2; CDR3: CASSLEGAETQYF; DNA: TGTGCCAGCAGCTTAGAAGGGGCAGAGACCCAGTACTTC